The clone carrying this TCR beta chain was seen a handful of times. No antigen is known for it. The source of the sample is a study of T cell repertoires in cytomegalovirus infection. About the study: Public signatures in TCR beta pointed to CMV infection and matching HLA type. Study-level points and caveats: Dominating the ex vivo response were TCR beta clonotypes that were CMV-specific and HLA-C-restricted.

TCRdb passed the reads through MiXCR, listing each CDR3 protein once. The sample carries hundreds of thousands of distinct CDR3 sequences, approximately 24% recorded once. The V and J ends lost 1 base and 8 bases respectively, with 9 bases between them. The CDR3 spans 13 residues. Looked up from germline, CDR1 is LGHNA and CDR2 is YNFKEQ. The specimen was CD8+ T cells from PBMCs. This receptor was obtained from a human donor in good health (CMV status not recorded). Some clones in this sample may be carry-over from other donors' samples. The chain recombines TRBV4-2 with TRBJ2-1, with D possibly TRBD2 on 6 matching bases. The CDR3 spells CASSQALADEQFF. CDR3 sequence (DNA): TGTGCCAGCAGCCAAGCACTAGCCGATGAGCAGTTCTTC.